One and the same sample provided the 23 T cell receptor beta chains below, sequenced in a study of OX40 agonist ivuxolimab in advanced cancers. TCRdb's copy holds only in-frame clones and misses some; the assay was immunoSEQ multiplex PCR. Among about 100,000 clones listed, less than 95% were seen once. Sequenced material: CD4+ or CD8+ T cells sorted from blood, taken in a trial of the OX40 agonist ivuxolimab. These receptors were obtained from an adult with an advanced solid tumor such as melanoma, head and neck, liver or kidney cancer.

This chain connects TRBV19 to TRBJ2-1; TRBD2 matches at 9 bases. Germline V gene lookup returns CDR1 LNHDA and CDR2 SQIVND (reference sequence). V dropped 5 bases and J dropped 15; count of bases not matched to a gene: 14. The CDR3 consists of 14 residues. The CDR3 is CASSPRGSGSEGFF. Here the CDR3 DNA reads TGTGCCAGTAGTCCCAGAGGTAGCGGGAGTGAAGGGTTCTTC.

V is TRBV30 and J is TRBJ2-7, with 9 bases that match TRBD2. CDR1 and CDR2 (germline): GTSNPN, SVGIG (reference sequence). J lost 3 bases, V lost 2 bases, and 5 bases had no gene match. CDR3 length equals 14 residues. The CDR3 here is CAWSPGLADYEQYF. CDR3 nucleotides: TGTGCCTGGAGTCCGGGACTAGCAGACTACGAGCAGTACTTC. The full variable domain, completed using reference TRBV30 and TRBJ2-7, is SQTIHQWPATLVQPVGSPLSLECTVEGTSNPNLYWYRQAAGRGLQLLFYSVGIGQISSEVPQNLSASRPQDRQFILSSKKLLLSDSGFYLCAWSPGLADYEQYFGPGTRLTVT.

This chain links TRBV29-1 with TRBJ1-4, with a tentative D call TRBD1 (5 bases). The CDR3 is 14 amino acids. V shed 6 bases and J shed 3 bases, with 14 bases lying between them. CDR1 is SQVTM and CDR2 is ANQGSEA in the germline V gene. The DNA of the CDR3 is TGCAGCGTACGCATCCAGGGCGCTAATGAAAAACTGTTTTTT. The encoded protein is CSVRIQGANEKLFF. Together with reference TRBV29-1 and TRBJ1-4, the CDR3 gives the full variable domain: SAVISQKPSRDICQRGTSLTIQCQVDSQVTMMFWYRQQPGQSLTLIATANQGSEATYESGFVIDKFPISRPNLTFSTLTVSNMSPEDSSIYLCSVRIQGANEKLFFGSGTQLSVL.

The CDR3 DNA is TGTGCCATCAGTGAGGGGGGCGGAGCTAACTATGGCTACACCTTC. It yields the protein CAISEGGGANYGYTF. The chain carries TRBV10-3 and TRBJ1-2; the D gene is possibly TRBD1 (6 bases). The CDR3 totals 15 residues. Per germline, CDR1 ENHRY and CDR2 SYGVKD. V was trimmed by 2 bases and J by 0 bases, leaving 10 bases between them.

The gene calls are TRBV4-1 and TRBJ2-7; D gene ambiguous. Germline values: CDR1 MGHRA, CDR2 YSYEKL. V shed 0 bases and J shed 0 bases, with 9 bases lying between them. The CDR3 totals 15 residues. The CDR3 here is CASSQDFHSSYEQYF. Written as DNA, the CDR3 is TGCGCCAGCAGCCAAGATTTCCACAGCTCCTACGAGCAGTACTTC.

The chain carries TRBV14 and TRBJ2-7; perhaps TRBD2 as D (5 bases). V gave up 4 bases and J gave up 2 bases, with 15 bases separating them. In germline, CDR1 is SGHDN, CDR2 FVKESK. The CDR3 consists of 15 residues. This CDR3 reads CASSPGRVNTYEQYF. The CDR3 DNA reads TGTGCCAGCAGCCCGGGAAGGGTGAATACCTACGAGCAGTACTTC.

The rearrangement joins TRBV10-3 to TRBJ2-7, with D possibly matching TRBD1 (6 bases). Trimming shortened V by 6 bases and J by 3 bases, and 15 bases separated the two germline ends. Germline V lookup: CDR1 ENHRY, CDR2 SYGVKD. This CDR3 has 14 amino acids. The CDR3 reads CAIRRTVNFYEQYF. The CDR3, as DNA: TGTGCCATCAGAAGGACAGTGAACTTCTACGAGCAGTACTTC.

The chain combines TRBV6-1 with TRBJ2-1, with D perhaps matching TRBD2 (5 bases). Trimming took off 1 base at V and 12 bases at J, with 10 bases between the two ends. The CDR3 contains 12 residues. Germline loops: CDR1 MNHNS, CDR2 SASEGT. CDR3 region: CASSEGTGVQFF. The CDR3 nucleotides are TGTGCCAGCAGTGAAGGGACCGGGGTGCAGTTCTTC.

This sequence joins TRBV5-1 and TRBJ2-2; D call uncertain. Germline CDR1 reads SGHRS; CDR2 reads YFSETQ. Trimming shortened V by 2 bases and J by 5 bases, and 10 bases separated the two germline ends. CDR3 length equals 14 residues. The CDR3 DNA is TGCGCCAGCAGCTTCGGAGAAGGAACCGGGGAGCTGTTTTTT. Protein: CASSFGEGTGELFF. The complete variable domain, with remaining parts taken from reference TRBV5-1 and TRBJ2-2, reads KAGVTQTPRYLIKTRGQQVTLSCSPISGHRSVSWYQQTPGQGLQFLFEYFSETQRNKGNFPGRFSGRQFSNSRSEMNVSTLELGDSALYLCASSFGEGTGELFFGEGSRLTVL.

The chain is built from TRBV10-1 and TRBJ1-5; D uncertain. Germline V gene lookup returns CDR1 WNHNN and CDR2 SYGVQD (reference sequence). The ends were cut back, 0 bases at V and 2 bases at J, with 14 bases in the middle. This CDR3 contains 17 residues. The DNA for the CDR3 is TGCGCCAGCAGTGAGTCGAATCGACGTAGGGGCAATCAGCCCCAGCATTTT. It yields the protein CASSESNRRRGNQPQHF.

The chain joins TRBV15 to TRBJ2-1; D is uncertain. Germline CDR1 is LNHNV and CDR2 is YYDKDF (reference sequence). The CDR3 loop spans 14 amino acids. The ends were cut back, 0 bases at V and 6 bases at J, with 9 bases in the middle. The CDR3 sequence is CATSRDFPGNEQFF. CDR3 coding DNA: TGTGCCACCAGCAGAGATTTTCCCGGCAATGAGCAGTTCTTC.

This chain links TRBV18 with TRBJ2-7, with TRBD1 identical over 10 bases. There are 15 residues in the CDR3. Trimming cost V 4 bases and J 2 bases; bases outside gene matches: 5. The germline V gene encodes CDR1 KGHSH and CDR2 LQKENI. The CDR3 region has the DNA TGTGCCAGCTCACTTCCGGGACAGGGGACCTACGAGCAGTACTTC. It yields the protein CASSLPGQGTYEQYF.

V gene TRBV28 combines with J gene TRBJ1-1; D may be TRBD1 (5 bases). This CDR3 spans 13 amino acids. CDR1 and CDR2 (germline): MDHEN, SYDVKM. Between the trimmed V and J ends, which lost 10 bases and 6 bases, there was a span of 18 bases. The CDR3 DNA reads as TGTGCCACCACTTTTATTCGGGGCTCTGAAGCTTTCTTT. It codes for CATTFIRGSEAFF.

J is TRBJ2-7 and V is TRBV2, with 9 nucleotides matching TRBD2. The CDR3 is made up of 15 amino acids. CDR1 SNHLY and CDR2 FYNNEI come from the germline V gene. The V gene end was trimmed by 6 bases and the J gene end by 3 bases; junction bases not matched to a gene: 9. The CDR3 nucleotides read TGTGCCAGCAGAACCGACGGCGGGAGGGTCTACGAGCAGTACTTC. Its protein product is CASRTDGGRVYEQYF.

The genes are TRBV5-1 and TRBJ1-2, with 8 bases matching TRBD1. The CDR3 extends over 13 amino acids. V gave up 3 bases and J gave up 8 bases; unmatched junction bases: 6. Germline V gene data show CDR1 as SGHRS and CDR2 as YFSETQ. CDR3 DNA sequence: TGCGCCAGCAGCTCTGACAGGGGACGAGGCTACACCTTC. Protein product: CASSSDRGRGYTF.

This chain uses TRBV5-6 with TRBJ1-2, with D unclear. The V end was cut by 2 bases, the J end by 2 bases, with 13 bases between. CDR1 and CDR2 from the germline V gene are SGHDT and YYEEEE. The CDR3 is made up of 15 amino acids. This CDR3 reads CASSFRRGGNYGYTF. The CDR3 DNA reads TGTGCCAGCAGCTTCCGCCGTGGAGGGAACTATGGCTACACCTTC.

The chain has TRBV25-1 and TRBJ2-1, with D perhaps TRBD2 (6 bases). CDR3 length equals 16 residues. The ends were cut back, 0 bases at V and 1 base at J, with 10 bases in the middle. The V gene's germline CDR1 is MGHDK and CDR2 SYGVNS. The CDR3 spells CASSEYWRDSYNEQFF. CDR3 bases: TGTGCCAGCAGTGAATATTGGCGGGATTCCTACAATGAGCAGTTCTTC.

The rearrangement links TRBV18 to TRBJ2-7; D is unresolved. The CDR3 has 13 residues. Trimming stripped 4 bases from V and 4 bases from J, with 11 bases between. Germline CDR1 and CDR2: KGHSH and LQKENI. The CDR3 sequence: CASSQGIDYEQYF. CDR3 DNA: TGTGCCAGCTCACAAGGGATCGATTACGAGCAGTACTTC. Looking up the rest from reference TRBV18 and TRBJ2-7 gives the full variable domain: NAGVMQNPRHLVRRRGQEARLRCSPMKGHSHVYWYRQLPEEGLKFMVYLQKENIIDESGMPKERFSAEFPKEGPSILRIQQVVRGDSAAYFCASSQGIDYEQYFGPGTRLTVT.

The CDR3 sequence is CASSYRLAGDYEQYF. DNA of the CDR3: TGTGCCAGCAGTTATAGGCTAGCGGGAGACTACGAGCAGTACTTC. This chain joins TRBV6-5 and TRBJ2-7, with 10 bases fitting TRBD2. Germline V CDR1 and CDR2: MNHEY, SVGAGI. V was pared by 3 bases and J by 3 bases, with 5 bases of the junction left unmatched. This CDR3 has 15 amino acids.

The chain combines TRBV19 with TRBJ2-3, with TRBD1 as a possible D gene (5 bases). The CDR3 is made up of 14 amino acids. Germline V gene lookup returns CDR1 LNHDA and CDR2 SQIVND (reference sequence). Deletions cut 3 bases from V and 6 bases from J, with 13 bases between. The CDR3 nucleotides are TGTGCCAGTAGTATCCCAGGGAAGGGGGATACGCAGTATTTT. This translates into CASSIPGKGDTQYF.

The chain is built from TRBV29-1 and TRBJ2-7, with 10 positions matching TRBD1. The V segment lost 6 bases and the J segment 2 bases; nucleotides outside the gene matches: 4. Germline V gene sequence: CDR1 SQVTM, CDR2 ANQGSEA. The CDR3 length is 13 residues. This CDR3 reads CSVTGTGAYEQYF. Written as DNA, the CDR3 is TGCAGCGTGACCGGGACAGGGGCCTACGAGCAGTACTTC.

V is TRBV19 and J is TRBJ2-6, with no clear D. The CDR3 sequence is 18 residues long. Germline CDR1 LNHDA, CDR2 SQIVND (reference sequence). The V end lost 4 bases, the J end lost 5 bases, and 21 bases lay between the germline ends. The DNA for the CDR3 is TGTGCCAGTAGTAGCGTCTGGAAATCACAAAGTCGGGCCAACGTCCTGACTTTC. Translating gives CASSSVWKSQSRANVLTF. Variable domain in full (rest from reference TRBV19 and TRBJ2-6): DGGITQSPKYLFRKEGQNVTLSCEQNLNHDAMYWYRQDPGQGLRLIYYSQIVNDFQKGDIAEGYSVSREKKESFPLTVTSAQKNPTAFYLCASSSVWKSQSRANVLTFGAGSRLTVL.

The rearrangement links TRBV28 to TRBJ1-5; TRBD1 matches 7 bases. Germline V gene sequence: CDR1 MDHEN, CDR2 SYDVKM. The CDR3 is 15 residues long. Trimming at V came to 1 base and at J to 1 base, leaving 1 base not matched to a gene. CDR3 bases: TGTGCCAGCAGTTTATTGGGACAGAGCAATCAGCCCCAGCATTTT. Protein: CASSLLGQSNQPQHF.